This T cell receptor (beta chain) was identified during a study of early T cells in non-severe SARS-CoV-2 infection. Study background: It was bulk RNA from unsorted whole blood that was sequenced, and the chains were unpaired.

General study findings and limits: Anti-spike CD8 responses were favored in VDJdb matching, and private and CD4 specificities were missed.

This clonotype came up many times. Its target is unknown. Germline assignment: CDR1 SGHAT and CDR2 FQNNGV. Trimming took 0 bases from V and 8 from J; bases not matched to a gene: 18. The CDR3 is 19 residues long. Unique molecular identifiers tagged individual cDNA molecules. TCRdb independently ran MiXCR on the 5' RACE reads; one entry per CDR3 protein. The data contain approximately 67,000 distinct CDR3 sequences, 11% of them singletons. The chain uses TRBV11-2 and TRBJ2-1; 8 bases line up with TRBD2. This receptor was identified in an adult who was a healthcare worker with PCR-confirmed SARS-CoV-2 infection or an uninfected control (not recorded which). Sequencing was carried out using whole blood. The CDR3 DNA is TGTGCCAGCAGCTTAGACAGCGGGAGATCCCACGCGCTGCGCGATGAGCAGTTCTTC. This encodes CASSLDSGRSHALRDEQFF.